This T cell receptor beta chain was profiled in a study of beta chain features in type 1 diabetes. A single heparinised draw of 95 to 150 mL on average was taken per donor. General observations from the study: Equally in patients and controls, shorter templates might have been favored by PCR. Patients with type 1 diabetes carried fewer insertions and had more deletions at their VDJ junctions. In all four CD4+ subsets, TCRB CDR3 length was significantly, moderately reduced in type 1 diabetes.

In the case of this clone: The antigen is undetermined.

The study reverse transcribed the entire isolated RNA, so it sequenced expressed TCRB transcripts. Sequencing used immunoSEQ multiplex PCR; TCRdb keeps in-frame clones, though not all of them. The table shows around 130,000 clones, with about 10% occurring only once. The CDR3 is 11 amino acids. Trimming at V came to 11 bases and at J to 8 bases, leaving 6 bases not matched to a gene. Per the germline V gene, CDR1 is ENHRY and CDR2 is SYGVKD. Sequencing used central memory CD4+ T cells from blood. This TCR was recovered from a man in his thirties or forties with type 1 diabetes. The V call is TRBV10-3, the J call TRBJ2-1; 7 bases are shared with TRBD2. The CDR3 spells CASRGGDEQFF. The CDR3 bases are TGTGCCTCCCGGGGAGGGGATGAGCAGTTCTTC.